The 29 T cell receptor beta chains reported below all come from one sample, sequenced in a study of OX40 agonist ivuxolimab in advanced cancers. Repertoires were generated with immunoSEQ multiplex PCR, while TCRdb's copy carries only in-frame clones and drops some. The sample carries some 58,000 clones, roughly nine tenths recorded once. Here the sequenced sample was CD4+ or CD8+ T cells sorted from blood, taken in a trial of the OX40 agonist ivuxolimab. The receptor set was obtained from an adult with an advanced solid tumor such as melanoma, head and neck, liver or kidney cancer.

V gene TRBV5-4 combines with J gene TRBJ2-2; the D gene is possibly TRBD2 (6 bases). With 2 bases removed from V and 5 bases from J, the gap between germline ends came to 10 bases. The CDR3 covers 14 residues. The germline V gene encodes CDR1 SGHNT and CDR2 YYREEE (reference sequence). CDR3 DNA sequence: TGTGCCAGCAGCTTCACTAGCCGGACCGGGGAGCTGTTTTTT. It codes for CASSFTSRTGELFF.

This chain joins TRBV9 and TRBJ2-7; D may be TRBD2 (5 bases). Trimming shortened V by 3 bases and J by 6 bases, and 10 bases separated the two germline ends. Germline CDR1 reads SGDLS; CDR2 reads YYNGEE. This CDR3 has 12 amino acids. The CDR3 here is CASSAEAPEQYF. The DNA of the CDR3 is TGTGCCAGCAGCGCGGAGGCCCCCGAGCAGTACTTC.

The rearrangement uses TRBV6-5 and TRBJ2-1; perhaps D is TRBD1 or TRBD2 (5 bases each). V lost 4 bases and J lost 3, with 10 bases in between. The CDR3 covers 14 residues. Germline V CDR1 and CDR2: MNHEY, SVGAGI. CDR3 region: CASSSPGRYNEQFF. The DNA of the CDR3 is TGTGCCAGCAGTTCCCCGGGGCGCTACAATGAGCAGTTCTTC.

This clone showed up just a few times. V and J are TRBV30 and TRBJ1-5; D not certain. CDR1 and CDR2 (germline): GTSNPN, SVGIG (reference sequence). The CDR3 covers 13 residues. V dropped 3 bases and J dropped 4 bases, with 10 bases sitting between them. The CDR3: CAWSPGRNQPQHF. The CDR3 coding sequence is TGTGCCTGGAGCCCTGGTAGGAATCAGCCCCAGCATTTT.

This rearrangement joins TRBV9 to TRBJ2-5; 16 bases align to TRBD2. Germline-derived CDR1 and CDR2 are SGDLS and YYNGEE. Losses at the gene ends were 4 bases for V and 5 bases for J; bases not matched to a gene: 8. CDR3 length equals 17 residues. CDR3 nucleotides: TGTGCCAGCAGCCAGCCTTCGGGACTAGCGGGAGGGGAGACCCAGTACTTC. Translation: CASSQPSGLAGGETQYF.

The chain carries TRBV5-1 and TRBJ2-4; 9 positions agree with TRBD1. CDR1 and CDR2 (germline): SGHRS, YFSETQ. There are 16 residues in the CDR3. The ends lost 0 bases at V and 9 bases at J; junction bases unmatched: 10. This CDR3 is CASSLASGQGFAIQYF. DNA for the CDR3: TGCGCCAGCAGCTTGGCCTCTGGACAGGGGTTCGCCATTCAGTACTTC.

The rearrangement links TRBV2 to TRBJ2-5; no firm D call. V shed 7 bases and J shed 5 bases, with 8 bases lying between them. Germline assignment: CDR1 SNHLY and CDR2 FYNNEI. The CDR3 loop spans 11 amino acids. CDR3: CASTPRETQYF. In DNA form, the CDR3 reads TGTGCCAGCACTCCCCGGGAGACCCAGTACTTC.

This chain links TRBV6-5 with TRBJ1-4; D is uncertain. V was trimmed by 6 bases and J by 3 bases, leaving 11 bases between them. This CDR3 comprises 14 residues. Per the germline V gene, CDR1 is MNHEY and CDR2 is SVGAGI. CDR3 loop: CASRVGWANEKLFF. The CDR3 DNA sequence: TGTGCCAGCAGAGTGGGATGGGCTAATGAAAAACTGTTTTTT.

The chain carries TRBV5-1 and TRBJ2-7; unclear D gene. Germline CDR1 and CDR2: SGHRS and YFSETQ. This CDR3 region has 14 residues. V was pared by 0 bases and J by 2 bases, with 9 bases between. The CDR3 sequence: CASSLGPTPYEQYF. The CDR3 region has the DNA TGCGCCAGCAGCTTGGGACCTACCCCCTACGAGCAGTACTTC.

The DNA of the CDR3 is TGTGCCAGCAGCTTAGCGGGGGCAGAGACCCAGTACTTC. This encodes CASSLAGAETQYF. The chain is built from TRBV7-9 and TRBJ2-5; possibly TRBD1 for D (6 bases). CDR1 and CDR2 (germline): SEHNR, FQNEAQ (reference sequence). This CDR3 has 13 residues. V was pared by 0 bases and J by 4 bases, with 6 bases between.

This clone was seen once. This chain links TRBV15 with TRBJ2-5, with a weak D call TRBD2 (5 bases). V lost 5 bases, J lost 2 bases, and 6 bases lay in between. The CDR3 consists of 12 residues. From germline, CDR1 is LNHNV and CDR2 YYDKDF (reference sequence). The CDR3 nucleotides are TGTGCCACCAGCCGGGGTCAAGAGACCCAGTACTTC. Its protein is CATSRGQETQYF.

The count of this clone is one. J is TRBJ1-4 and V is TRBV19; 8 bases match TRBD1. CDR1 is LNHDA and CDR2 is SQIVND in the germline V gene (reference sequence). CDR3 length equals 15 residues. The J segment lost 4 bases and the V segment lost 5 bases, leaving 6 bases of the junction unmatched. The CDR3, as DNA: TGTGCCAGTAGTCGAGACAGGGGCTTTAATGAAAAACTGTTTTTT. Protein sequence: CASSRDRGFNEKLFF.

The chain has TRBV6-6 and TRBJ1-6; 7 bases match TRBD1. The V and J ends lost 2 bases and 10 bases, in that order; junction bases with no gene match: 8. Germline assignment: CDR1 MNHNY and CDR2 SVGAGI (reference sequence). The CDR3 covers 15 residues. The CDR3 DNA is TGTGCCAGCAGTTACATCGGGACAGAGGGCTCACCCCTCCACTTT. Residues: CASSYIGTEGSPLHF.

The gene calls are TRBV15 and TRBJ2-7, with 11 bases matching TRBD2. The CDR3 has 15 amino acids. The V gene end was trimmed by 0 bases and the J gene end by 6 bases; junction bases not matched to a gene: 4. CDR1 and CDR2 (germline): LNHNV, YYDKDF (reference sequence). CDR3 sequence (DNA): TGTGCCACCAGCAGAGAACTAGCGGGGGACCTCGAGCAGTACTTC. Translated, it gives CATSRELAGDLEQYF.

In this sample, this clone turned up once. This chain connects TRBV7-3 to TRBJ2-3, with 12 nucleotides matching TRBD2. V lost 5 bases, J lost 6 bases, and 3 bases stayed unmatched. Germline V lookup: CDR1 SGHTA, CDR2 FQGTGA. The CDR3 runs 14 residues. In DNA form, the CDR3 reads TGTGCCAGCAGCCAGACTAGCGGGAGCGATACGCAGTATTTT. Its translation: CASSQTSGSDTQYF.

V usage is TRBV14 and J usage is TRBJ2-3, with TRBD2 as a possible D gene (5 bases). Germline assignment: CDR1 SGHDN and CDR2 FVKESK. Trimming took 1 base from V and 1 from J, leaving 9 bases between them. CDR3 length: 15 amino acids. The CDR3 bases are TGTGCCAGCAGCCAAGGAAGTAGCGGCACAGATACGCAGTATTTT. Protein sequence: CASSQGSSGTDTQYF. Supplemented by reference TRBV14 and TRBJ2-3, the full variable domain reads EAGVTQFPSHSVIEKGQTVTLRCDPISGHDNLYWYRRVMGKEIKFLLHFVKESKQDESGMPNNRFLAERTGGTYSTLKVQPAELEDSGVYFCASSQGSSGTDTQYFGPGTRLTVL.

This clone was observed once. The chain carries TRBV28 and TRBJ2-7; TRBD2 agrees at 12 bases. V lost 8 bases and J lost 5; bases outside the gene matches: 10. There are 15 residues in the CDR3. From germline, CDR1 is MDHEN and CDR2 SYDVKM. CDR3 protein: CASRSLAGGCDEQYF. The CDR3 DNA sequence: TGTGCCAGCCGTTCACTAGCGGGAGGTTGCGACGAGCAGTACTTC.

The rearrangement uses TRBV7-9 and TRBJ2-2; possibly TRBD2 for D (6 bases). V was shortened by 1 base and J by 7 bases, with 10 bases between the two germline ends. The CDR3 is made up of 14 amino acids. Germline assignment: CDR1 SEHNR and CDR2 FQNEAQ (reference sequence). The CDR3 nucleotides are TGTGCCAGCAGCTTAGGACTAGTGAGCGGGGAGCTGTTTTTT. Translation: CASSLGLVSGELFF.

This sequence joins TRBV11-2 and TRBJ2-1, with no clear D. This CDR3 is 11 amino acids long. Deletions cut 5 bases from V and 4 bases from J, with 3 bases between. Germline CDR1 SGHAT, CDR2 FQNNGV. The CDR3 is CASSHYNEQFF. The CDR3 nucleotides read TGTGCCAGCAGCCATTACAATGAGCAGTTCTTC. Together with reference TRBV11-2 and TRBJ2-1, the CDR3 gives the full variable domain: EAGVAQSPRYKIIEKRQSVAFWCNPISGHATLYWYQQILGQGPKLLIQFQNNGVVDDSQLPKDRFSAERLKGVDSTLKIQPAKLEDSAVYLCASSHYNEQFFGPGTRLTVL.

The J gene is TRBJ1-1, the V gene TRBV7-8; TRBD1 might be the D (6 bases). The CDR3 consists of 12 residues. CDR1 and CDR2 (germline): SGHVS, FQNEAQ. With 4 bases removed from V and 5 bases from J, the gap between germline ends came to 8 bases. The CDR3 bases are TGTGCCAGCAGCTATACAGGGACTGAAGCTTTCTTT. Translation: CASSYTGTEAFF.

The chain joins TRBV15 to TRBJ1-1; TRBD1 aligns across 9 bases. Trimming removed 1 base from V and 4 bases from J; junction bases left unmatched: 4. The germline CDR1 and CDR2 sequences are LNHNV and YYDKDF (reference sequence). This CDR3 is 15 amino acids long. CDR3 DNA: TGTGCCACCAGCAGAGGGGACAGGGTACTCACTGAAGCTTTCTTT. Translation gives CATSRGDRVLTEAFF.

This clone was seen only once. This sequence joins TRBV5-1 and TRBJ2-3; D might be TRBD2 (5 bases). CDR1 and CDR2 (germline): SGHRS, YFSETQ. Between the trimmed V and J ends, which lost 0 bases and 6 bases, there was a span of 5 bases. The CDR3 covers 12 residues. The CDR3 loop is CASSLGGDTQYF. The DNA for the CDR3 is TGCGCCAGCAGCTTGGGAGGGGATACGCAGTATTTT.

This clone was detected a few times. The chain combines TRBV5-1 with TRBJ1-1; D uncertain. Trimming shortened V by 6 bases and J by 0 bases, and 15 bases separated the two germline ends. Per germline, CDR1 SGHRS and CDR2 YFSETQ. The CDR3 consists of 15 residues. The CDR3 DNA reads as TGCGCCAGCACCGATACTCAGGCGATGAACACTGAAGCTTTCTTT. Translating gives CASTDTQAMNTEAFF. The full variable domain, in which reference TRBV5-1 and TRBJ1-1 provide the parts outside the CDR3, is KAGVTQTPRYLIKTRGQQVTLSCSPISGHRSVSWYQQTPGQGLQFLFEYFSETQRNKGNFPGRFSGRQFSNSRSEMNVSTLELGDSALYLCASTDTQAMNTEAFFGQGTRLTVV.

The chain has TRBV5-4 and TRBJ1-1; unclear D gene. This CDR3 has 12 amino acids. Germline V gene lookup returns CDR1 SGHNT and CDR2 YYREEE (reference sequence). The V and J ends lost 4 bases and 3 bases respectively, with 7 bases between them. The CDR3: CASSTLDTEAFF. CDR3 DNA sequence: TGTGCCAGCAGCACCCTCGACACTGAAGCTTTCTTT.

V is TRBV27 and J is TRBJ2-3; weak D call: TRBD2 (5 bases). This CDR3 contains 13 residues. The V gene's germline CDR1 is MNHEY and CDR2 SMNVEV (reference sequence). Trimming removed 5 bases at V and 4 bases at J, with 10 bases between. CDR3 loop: CASSARSADTQYF. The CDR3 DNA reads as TGTGCCAGCAGTGCCCGTAGCGCAGATACGCAGTATTTT.

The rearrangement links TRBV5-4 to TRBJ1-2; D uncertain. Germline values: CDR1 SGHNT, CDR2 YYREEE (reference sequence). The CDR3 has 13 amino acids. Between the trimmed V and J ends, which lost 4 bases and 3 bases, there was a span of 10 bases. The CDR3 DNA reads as TGTGCCAGCAGCCCGAGTCCCGACTATGGCTACACCTTC. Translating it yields CASSPSPDYGYTF.

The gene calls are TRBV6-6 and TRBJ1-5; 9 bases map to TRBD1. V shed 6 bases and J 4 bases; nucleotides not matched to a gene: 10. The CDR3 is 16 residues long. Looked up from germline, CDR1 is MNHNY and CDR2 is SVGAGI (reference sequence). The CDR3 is CASSRGQGVENQPQHF. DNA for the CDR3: TGTGCCAGCAGCCGGGGACAGGGTGTGGAGAATCAGCCCCAGCATTTT.

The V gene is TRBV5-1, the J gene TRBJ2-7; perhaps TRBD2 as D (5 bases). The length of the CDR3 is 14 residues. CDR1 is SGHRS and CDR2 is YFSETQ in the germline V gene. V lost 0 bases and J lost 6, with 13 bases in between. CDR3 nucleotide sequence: TGCGCCAGCAGCTTGGGCGGACTCCCACCCGAGCAGTACTTC. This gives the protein CASSLGGLPPEQYF.

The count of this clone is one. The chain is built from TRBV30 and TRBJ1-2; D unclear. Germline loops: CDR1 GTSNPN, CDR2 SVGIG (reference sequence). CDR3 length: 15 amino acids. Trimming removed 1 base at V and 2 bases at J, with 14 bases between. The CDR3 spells CAWSASTYPNYGYTF. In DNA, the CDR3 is TGTGCCTGGAGTGCCTCGACTTACCCAAACTATGGCTACACCTTC.